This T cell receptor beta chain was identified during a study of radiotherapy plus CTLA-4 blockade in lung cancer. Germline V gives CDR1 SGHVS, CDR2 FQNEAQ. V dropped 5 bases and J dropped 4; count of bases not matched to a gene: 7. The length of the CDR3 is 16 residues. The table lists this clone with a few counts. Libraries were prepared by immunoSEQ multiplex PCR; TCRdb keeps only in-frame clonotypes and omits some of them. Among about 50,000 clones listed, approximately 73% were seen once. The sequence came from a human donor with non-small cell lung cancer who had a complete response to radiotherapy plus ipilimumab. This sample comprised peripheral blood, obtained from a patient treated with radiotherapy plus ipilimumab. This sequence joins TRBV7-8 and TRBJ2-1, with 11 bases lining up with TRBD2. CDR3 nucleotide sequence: TGTGCCAGCAGCCCTCGACTAGCGGGGAGATACAATGAGCAGTTCTTC. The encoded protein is CASSPRLAGRYNEQFF.